A selection of T cell receptor beta chains follows, all from one sample in a study of blood T cell repertoires in COVID-19. Assay used: immunoSEQ multiplex PCR; TCRdb lists only in-frame clones, some missing. The sample holds about 120,000 clones; around 90% are singletons and the top ten take around 4%. The sequencing sample was made of peripheral blood. The receptor set was obtained from an older woman with COVID-19, enrolled during active disease. The CDR3 runs from the conserved cysteine through the conserved F or W. Each record gives: V gene, clone size, J gene, D gene, CDR3 protein, CDR3 DNA. A D gene is named only where the DNA matches it firmly. Not all rows give a size; the values are once, few, many and, for expanded clones, a class.

TRBV6-1,-,TRBJ1-2,-,CASSEGTANYGYTF,TGTGCCAGCAGTGAAGGGACAGCTAACTATGGCTACACCTTC
TRBV4-2,-,TRBJ2-5,-,CASSQEGSGETQYF,TGTGCCAGCAGCCAAGAGGGGAGCGGGGAGACCCAGTACTTC
TRBV9,-,TRBJ1-1,-,CASAVAGKNTEAFF,TGTGCCAGCGCGGTCGCAGGGAAAAACACTGAAGCTTTCTTT
TRBV5-8,-,TRBJ2-2,-,CASSFAGTGELFF,TGTGCCAGCAGCTTTGCGGGGACCGGGGAGCTGTTTTTT
TRBV7-9,-,TRBJ1-2,-,CASSSSDSTNYGYTF,TGTGCCAGCAGCTCTTCGGACAGTACCAACTATGGCTACACCTTC
TRBV10-3,once,TRBJ2-3,-,CAIGGQGTFTDTQYF,TGTGCCATCGGAGGCCAGGGGACCTTCACAGATACGCAGTATTTT
TRBV25-1,-,TRBJ2-3,-,CASSVSGASTDTQYF,TGTGCCAGCAGCGTAAGCGGAGCGAGCACAGATACGCAGTATTTT
TRBV19,-,TRBJ1-5,-,CASSISGSKSNQPQHF,TGTGCCAGTAGTATTAGCGGAAGTAAGAGCAATCAGCCCCAGCATTTT
TRBV5-4,-,TRBJ2-2,-,CASSFGGQRNTGELFF,TGTGCCAGCAGCTTCGGGGGGCAAAGGAACACCGGGGAGCTGTTTTTT
TRBV19,-,TRBJ1-2,TRBD1,CAIGQGSVDGYTF,TGTGCCATCGGACAGGGTAGTGTGGATGGCTACACCTTC
TRBV5-8,-,TRBJ2-3,-,CASSLDSYADTQYF,TGTGCCAGCAGCTTGGACTCTTACGCAGATACGCAGTATTTT
TRBV7-9,-,TRBJ2-7,-,CASVGASYEQYF,TGTGCCAGCGTGGGGGCCTCCTACGAGCAGTACTTC
TRBV6-5,-,TRBJ1-2,TRBD1,CASSSDRAYGYTF,TGTGCCAGCAGCTCCGACAGGGCCTATGGCTACACCTTC
TRBV9,-,TRBJ2-7,-,CASSRGGFYEQYF,TGTGCCAGCAGCCGCGGAGGCTTCTACGAGCAGTACTTC
TRBV5-4,-,TRBJ1-5,TRBD1,CASSLDRGQGQPQHF,TGTGCCAGCAGCTTGGACAGGGGCCAAGGCCAGCCCCAGCATTTT
TRBV7-2,-,TRBJ1-1,-,CASSPWALMNTEAFF,TGTGCCAGCAGCCCTTGGGCCTTAATGAACACTGAAGCTTTCTTT
TRBV5-4,-,TRBJ2-1,-,CASSADSPYHNEQFF,TGTGCCAGCAGCGCGGACTCCCCCTACCACAATGAGCAGTTCTTC
TRBV30,once,TRBJ2-1,TRBD2,CAWMTSGAYNEQFF,TGTGCCTGGATGACTAGCGGGGCCTACAATGAGCAGTTCTTC
TRBV10-2,-,TRBJ2-5,-,CASRHGGDQYF,TGCGCCAGCAGGCACGGGGGAGACCAGTACTTC
TRBV12-1,-,TRBJ2-1,-,CASSALDRGTFNEQFF,TGTGCCAGCAGCGCGCTGGACAGGGGGACTTTTAATGAGCAGTTCTTC
TRBV25-1,-,TRBJ1-5,-,CASSEQGGQPQHF,TGTGCCAGCAGTGAACAGGGTGGGCAGCCCCAGCATTTT
TRBV4-1,-,TRBJ1-2,-,CASSQAVSGISYGYTF,TGCGCCAGCAGCCAAGCAGTCTCGGGAATCAGCTATGGCTACACCTTC
TRBV21-1,few,TRBJ1-6,-,CAIRLDRGSYNSPLHF,TGTGCCATCCGATTAGACAGGGGCTCCTATAATTCACCCCTCCACTTT
TRBV19,-,TRBJ2-5,TRBD2,CASSYGGGDVETQYF,TGTGCCAGTAGTTATGGGGGAGGGGACGTAGAGACCCAGTACTTC
TRBV4-3,-,TRBJ2-7,TRBD1,CASSRGQGRGEQYF,TGCGCCAGCAGCCGGGGACAGGGGCGAGGCGAGCAGTACTTC
TRBV4-3,-,TRBJ1-1,-,CASSQDPGSGTEAFF,TGCGCCAGCAGCCAAGATCCAGGGTCTGGCACTGAAGCTTTCTTT
TRBV18,-,TRBJ2-1,TRBD2,CASSPGVAGAYNEQFF,TGTGCCAGCTCACCAGGGGTAGCGGGGGCTTACAATGAGCAGTTCTTC
TRBV14,-,TRBJ2-3,-,CASSPQFTSTDTQYF,TGTGCCAGCAGCCCACAGTTTACTAGCACAGATACGCAGTATTTT
TRBV11-2,-,TRBJ1-1,-,CASSLFVGIGSTEAFF,TGTGCCAGCAGCTTATTTGTGGGGATTGGGAGCACTGAAGCTTTCTTT
TRBV19,-,TRBJ1-5,-,CASSIGSGLNQPQHF,TGTGCCAGTAGTATAGGTTCAGGCCTCAATCAGCCCCAGCATTTT
TRBV7-3,-,TRBJ2-7,TRBD1,CASSSTGSVEQYF,TGTGCCAGCAGCTCGACAGGGTCGGTCGAGCAGTACTTC
TRBV19,-,TRBJ2-1,-,CASSIDLGVTYNEQFF,TGTGCCAGTAGTATAGATCTCGGGGTAACCTACAATGAGCAGTTCTTC
TRBV19,-,TRBJ2-5,TRBD1,CASSPGTGWGETQYF,TGTGCCAGTAGTCCCGGGACAGGGTGGGGGGAGACCCAGTACTTC
TRBV20-1,once,TRBJ2-7,-,CSAQAYEQYF,TGCAGTGCTCAAGCTTACGAGCAGTACTTC
TRBV6-5,-,TRBJ1-6,-,CASGRDGSYNSPLHF,TGTGCCAGCGGGCGAGACGGAAGCTATAATTCACCCCTCCACTTT
TRBV5-6,-,TRBJ1-5,-,CASSLGQSNQPQHF,TGTGCCAGCAGCTTGGGCCAGAGCAATCAGCCCCAGCATTTT
TRBV6-5,-,TRBJ2-7,-,CASSYSKASYEQYF,TGTGCCAGCAGTTACTCGAAAGCTAGCTACGAGCAGTACTTC
TRBV9,-,TRBJ1-4,TRBD1,CASSTGTEVYNEKLFF,TGTGCCAGCAGCACCGGGACAGAAGTTTATAATGAAAAACTGTTTTTT
TRBV2,-,TRBJ1-6,-,CASSAEGPYNSPLHF,TGTGCCAGCAGTGCGGAGGGCCCCTATAATTCACCCCTCCACTTT
TRBV7-9,-,TRBJ2-7,-,CASSQRTERLYEQYF,TGTGCCAGCAGCCAAAGGACAGAGAGACTCTACGAGCAGTACTTC
TRBV9,-,TRBJ1-3,-,CASSYGPRDTIYF,TGTGCCAGCAGCTACGGACCGAGGGACACCATATATTTT
TRBV19,-,TRBJ1-2,TRBD1,CASSIWSAGGSGYTF,TGTGCCAGTAGTATATGGTCGGCAGGGGGCTCTGGCTACACCTTC
TRBV11-3,-,TRBJ2-1,TRBD2,CASSLTGSREEFF,TGTGCCAGCAGCTTAACGGGATCACGGGAGGAGTTCTTC
TRBV4-1,-,TRBJ1-5,TRBD1,CASSPGTGRPLNQPQHF,TGCGCCAGCAGCCCCGGGACAGGGAGGCCTCTGAATCAGCCCCAGCATTTT
TRBV18,many,TRBJ1-1,TRBD1,CASSPKGQGQSEAFF,TGTGCCAGCTCACCAAAGGGACAGGGTCAATCTGAAGCTTTCTTT
TRBV5-6,-,TRBJ2-2,TRBD1,CASHRRDRGPGELFF,TGTGCCAGCCACCGCCGGGACAGGGGGCCCGGGGAGCTGTTTTTT
TRBV16,-,TRBJ1-5,-,CASSRMSDGLNQPQHF,TGTGCCAGCAGCCGGATGTCGGACGGACTGAATCAGCCCCAGCATTTT
TRBV10-3,-,TRBJ2-3,TRBD2,CATSGGGTDTQYF,TGTGCCACCAGCGGGGGGGGCACAGATACGCAGTATTTT
TRBV3-1/TRBV3-2,-,TRBJ2-7,TRBD1,CASRSFGTGYEQYF,TGTGCCAGCCGCTCTTTCGGGACAGGCTACGAGCAGTACTTC
TRBV9,-,TRBJ1-2,-,CASSPDSYGYTF,TGTGCCAGCAGCCCGGACAGCTATGGCTACACCTTC
TRBV27,-,TRBJ2-3,TRBD1,CASSSWTGGSTDTQYF,TGTGCCAGCAGTTCCTGGACAGGGGGCAGCACAGATACGCAGTATTTT
TRBV3-1/TRBV3-2,-,TRBJ1-4,-,CASSQSNLRVSNEKLFF,TGTGCCAGCAGCCAATCAAACCTCCGGGTTTCTAATGAAAAACTGTTTTTT
TRBV19,-,TRBJ2-5,TRBD1,CASSLTGEKETQYF,TGTGCCAGTAGCCTGACAGGGGAAAAAGAGACCCAGTACTTC